The entry below gives a single TCR beta chain sequence along with its context. This entry comes from a study of T cells in Graves' hyperthyroidism and ophthalmopathy. The TCR beta CDR3 regions underwent amplification using RNA transcripts as the source. A set of HTBI primers served as the primers for a first-round RT-PCR of the TCR CDR3. Each CDR3 protein is one row after TCRdb ran MiXCR on the multiplex PCR reads. The sample carries about 200,000 distinct CDR3 sequences, approximately 16% recorded once. The germline CDR1 and CDR2 sequences are SGHAT and FQDESV (reference sequence). V was trimmed by 1 base and J by 0 bases, leaving 10 bases between them. The CDR3 covers 16 residues.

Sequenced: blood. The clonotype comes from a woman in her 50s with Graves' hyperthyroidism. The chain employs TRBV11-1 and TRBJ1-3, with no clear D. DNA of the CDR3: TGTGCCAGCAGCTTAGGAGGAGCAGTCTCTGGAAACACCATATATTTT. Its protein product is CASSLGGAVSGNTIYF.